The clone carrying this TCR beta chain was found many times. Its matching antigen is unknown. This CDR3 region has 16 residues. CDR1 is SGHTA and CDR2 is FQGNSA in the germline V gene. Trimming took off 2 bases at V and 1 base at J, with 14 bases between the two ends. This specimen belongs to a study of T cell repertoires in cytomegalovirus infection. Broader study findings: HLA-C-restricted CMV-specific TCR beta clonotypes were dominant in the ex vivo response.

MiXCR, run by TCRdb on the reads, gives a single entry per CDR3 protein. Of about 740,000 distinct CDR3 sequences listed, approximately 33% were seen once; the top ten hold roughly 18%. This TCR derives from a human donor in good health (CMV status not recorded). Some clones in this sample may be carry-over from other donors' samples. The gene calls are TRBV7-2 and TRBJ2-5, with D maybe TRBD1 (6 bases). The sequences come from cultured PBMCs, collected from culture after CMV antigen stimulation. CDR3 sequence reads: CASSLFGQGIQETQYF. The DNA of the CDR3 is TGTGCCAGCAGCTTATTCGGGCAGGGGATCCAAGAGACCCAGTACTTC.